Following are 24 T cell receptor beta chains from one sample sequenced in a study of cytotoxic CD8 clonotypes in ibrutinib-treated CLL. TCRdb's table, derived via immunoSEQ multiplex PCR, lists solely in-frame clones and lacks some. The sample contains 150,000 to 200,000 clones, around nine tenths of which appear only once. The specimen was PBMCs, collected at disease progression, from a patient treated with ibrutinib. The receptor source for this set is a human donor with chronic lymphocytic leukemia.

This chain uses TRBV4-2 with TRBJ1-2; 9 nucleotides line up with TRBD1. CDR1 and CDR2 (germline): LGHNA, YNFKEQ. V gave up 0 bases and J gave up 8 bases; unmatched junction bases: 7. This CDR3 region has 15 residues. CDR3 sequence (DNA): TGTGCCAGCAGCCAAGATCGGGGACAGGGAAACGGCTACACCTTC. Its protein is CASSQDRGQGNGYTF.

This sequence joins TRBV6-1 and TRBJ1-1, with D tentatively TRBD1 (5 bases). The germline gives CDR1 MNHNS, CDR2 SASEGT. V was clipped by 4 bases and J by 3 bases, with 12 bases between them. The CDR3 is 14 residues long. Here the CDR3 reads CASSALGGDTEAFF. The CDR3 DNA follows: TGTGCCAGCAGTGCTCTGGGGGGGGACACTGAAGCTTTCTTT.

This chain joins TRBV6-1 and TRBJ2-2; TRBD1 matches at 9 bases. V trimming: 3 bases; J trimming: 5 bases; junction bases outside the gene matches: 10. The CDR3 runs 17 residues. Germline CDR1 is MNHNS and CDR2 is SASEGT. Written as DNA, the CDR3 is TGTGCCAGCAGTGAGGGGGACAGGGAAACTCGGACCGGGGAGCTGTTTTTT. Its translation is CASSEGDRETRTGELFF.

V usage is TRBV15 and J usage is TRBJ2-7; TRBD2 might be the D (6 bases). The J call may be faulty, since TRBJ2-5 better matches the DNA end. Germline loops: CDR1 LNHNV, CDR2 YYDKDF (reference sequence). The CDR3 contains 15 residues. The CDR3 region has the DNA TGTGCCACCAGCAATACCGGGACTTCCAAAGAGACCCAGTACTTC. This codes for CATSNTGTSKETQYF.

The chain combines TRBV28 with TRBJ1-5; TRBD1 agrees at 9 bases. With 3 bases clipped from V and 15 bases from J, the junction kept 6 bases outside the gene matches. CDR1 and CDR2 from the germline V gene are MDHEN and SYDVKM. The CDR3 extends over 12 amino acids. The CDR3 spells CASSLLTGGRHF. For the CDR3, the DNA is TGTGCCAGCAGTTTGCTGACAGGGGGGAGGCATTTT.

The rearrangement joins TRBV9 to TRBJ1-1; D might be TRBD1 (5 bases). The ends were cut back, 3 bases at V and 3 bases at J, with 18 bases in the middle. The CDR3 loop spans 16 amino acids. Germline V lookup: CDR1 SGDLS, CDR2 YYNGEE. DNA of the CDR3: TGTGCCAGCAGCGGAGAGCCAGGGCTTGGGTACACTGAAGCTTTCTTT. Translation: CASSGEPGLGYTEAFF. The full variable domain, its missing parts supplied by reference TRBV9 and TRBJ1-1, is DSGVTQTPKHLITATGQRVTLRCSPRSGDLSVYWYQQSLDQGLQFLIQYYNGEERAKGNILERFSAQQFPDLHSELNLSSLELGDSALYFCASSGEPGLGYTEAFFGQGTRLTVV.

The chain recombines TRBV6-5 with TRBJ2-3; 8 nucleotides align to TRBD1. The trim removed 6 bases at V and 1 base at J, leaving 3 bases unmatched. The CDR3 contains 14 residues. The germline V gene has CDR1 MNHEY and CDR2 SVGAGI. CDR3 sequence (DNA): TGTGCCAGCAGAAGACAGGGGCGCACAGATACGCAGTATTTT. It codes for CASRRQGRTDTQYF.

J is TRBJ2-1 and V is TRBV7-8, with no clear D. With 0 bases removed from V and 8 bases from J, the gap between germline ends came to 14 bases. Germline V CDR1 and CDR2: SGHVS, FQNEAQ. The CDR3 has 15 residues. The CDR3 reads CASSLAGLTKDEQFF. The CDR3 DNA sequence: TGTGCCAGCAGCTTAGCAGGGCTAACTAAAGATGAGCAGTTCTTC.

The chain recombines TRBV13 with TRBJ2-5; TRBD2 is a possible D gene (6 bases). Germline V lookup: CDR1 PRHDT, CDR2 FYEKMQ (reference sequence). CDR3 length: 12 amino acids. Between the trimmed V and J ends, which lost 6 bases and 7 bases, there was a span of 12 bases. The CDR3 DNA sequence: TGTGCCAGCAGTCGGAAGGGAGGGACCCAGTACTTC. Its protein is CASSRKGGTQYF.

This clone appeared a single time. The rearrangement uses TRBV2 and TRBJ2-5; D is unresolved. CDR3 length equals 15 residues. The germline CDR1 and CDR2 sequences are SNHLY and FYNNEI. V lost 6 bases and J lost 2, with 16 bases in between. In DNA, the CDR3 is TGTGCCAGCAGGGGTAAGGGCAATCCTCAAGAGACCCAGTACTTC. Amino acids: CASRGKGNPQETQYF.

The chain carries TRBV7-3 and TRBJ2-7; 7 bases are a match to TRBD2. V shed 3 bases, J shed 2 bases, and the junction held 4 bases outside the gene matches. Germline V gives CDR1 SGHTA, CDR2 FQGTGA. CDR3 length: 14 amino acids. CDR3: CASSLAGETYEQYF. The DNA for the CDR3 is TGTGCCAGCAGCTTGGCGGGAGAGACCTACGAGCAGTACTTC.

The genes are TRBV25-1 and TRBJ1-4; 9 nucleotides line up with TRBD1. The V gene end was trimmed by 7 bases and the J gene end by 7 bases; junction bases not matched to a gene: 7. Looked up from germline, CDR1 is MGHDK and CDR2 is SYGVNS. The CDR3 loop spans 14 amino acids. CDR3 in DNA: TGTGCCAGCACTACAGGGGGCTGGGGTGAAAAACTGTTTTTT. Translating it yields CASTTGGWGEKLFF.

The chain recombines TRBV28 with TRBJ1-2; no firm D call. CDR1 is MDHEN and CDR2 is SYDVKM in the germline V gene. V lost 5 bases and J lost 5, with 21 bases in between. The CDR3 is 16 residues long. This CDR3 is CASSPPQPGGIYGYTF. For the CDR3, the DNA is TGTGCCAGCAGTCCCCCCCAGCCTGGCGGTATATATGGCTACACCTTC.

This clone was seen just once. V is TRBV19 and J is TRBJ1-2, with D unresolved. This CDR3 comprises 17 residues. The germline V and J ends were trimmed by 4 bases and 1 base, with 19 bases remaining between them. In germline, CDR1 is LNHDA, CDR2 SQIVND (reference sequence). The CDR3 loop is CASSTGRNVGLNYGYTF. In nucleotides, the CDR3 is TGTGCCAGTAGTACAGGCAGGAATGTAGGACTTAACTATGGCTACACCTTC.

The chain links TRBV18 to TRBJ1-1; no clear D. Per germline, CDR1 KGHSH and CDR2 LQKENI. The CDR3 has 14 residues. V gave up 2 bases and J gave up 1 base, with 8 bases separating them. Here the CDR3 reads CASSPGGWNTEAFF. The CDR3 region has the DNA TGTGCCAGCTCACCAGGCGGATGGAACACTGAAGCTTTCTTT.

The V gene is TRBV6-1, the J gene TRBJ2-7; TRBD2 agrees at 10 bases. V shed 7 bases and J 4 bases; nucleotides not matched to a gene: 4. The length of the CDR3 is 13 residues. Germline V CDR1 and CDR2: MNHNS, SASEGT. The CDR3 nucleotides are TGTGCCAGCACCTGGACTAGCGGTTACGAGCAGTACTTC. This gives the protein CASTWTSGYEQYF.

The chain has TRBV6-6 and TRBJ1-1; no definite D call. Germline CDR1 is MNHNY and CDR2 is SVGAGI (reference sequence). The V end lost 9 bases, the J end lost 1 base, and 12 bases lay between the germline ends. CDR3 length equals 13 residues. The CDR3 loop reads CASGRASNTEAFF. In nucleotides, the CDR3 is TGTGCCAGTGGGAGAGCTTCGAACACTGAAGCTTTCTTT.

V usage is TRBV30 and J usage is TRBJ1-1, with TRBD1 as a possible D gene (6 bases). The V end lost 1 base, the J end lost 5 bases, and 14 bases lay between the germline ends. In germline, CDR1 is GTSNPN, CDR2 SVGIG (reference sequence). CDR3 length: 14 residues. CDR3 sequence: CAWSGGALGTEAFF. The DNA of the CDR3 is TGTGCCTGGAGTGGGGGGGCGTTGGGGACTGAAGCTTTCTTT.

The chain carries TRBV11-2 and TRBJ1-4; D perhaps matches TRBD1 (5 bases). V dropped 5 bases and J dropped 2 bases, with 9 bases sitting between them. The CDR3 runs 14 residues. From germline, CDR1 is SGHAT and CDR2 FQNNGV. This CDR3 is CASSRQRTNEKLFF. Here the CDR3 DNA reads TGTGCCAGCAGCCGACAGCGCACTAATGAAAAACTGTTTTTT.

The CDR3 reads CASSPSQGQRETQYF. The CDR3 DNA sequence: TGTGCCAGCAGCCCATCCCAGGGGCAGAGAGAGACCCAGTACTTC. The V and J genes are TRBV5-6 and TRBJ2-5, with a possible D match to TRBD1 (6 bases). Trimming removed 4 bases at V and 4 bases at J, with 17 bases between. CDR1 and CDR2 from the germline V gene are SGHDT and YYEEEE. The CDR3 is 15 residues long.

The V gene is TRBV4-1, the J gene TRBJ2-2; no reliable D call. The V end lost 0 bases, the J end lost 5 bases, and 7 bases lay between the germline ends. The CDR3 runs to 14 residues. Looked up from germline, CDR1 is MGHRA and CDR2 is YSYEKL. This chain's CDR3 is CASSQEARTGELFF. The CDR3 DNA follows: TGCGCCAGCAGCCAAGAAGCGAGGACCGGGGAGCTGTTTTTT.

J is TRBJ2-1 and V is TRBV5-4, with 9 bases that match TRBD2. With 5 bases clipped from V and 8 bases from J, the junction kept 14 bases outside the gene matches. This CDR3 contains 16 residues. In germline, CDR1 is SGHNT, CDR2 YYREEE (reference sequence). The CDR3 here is CASRRKGLAKLDEQFF. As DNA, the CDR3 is TGTGCCAGCAGAAGAAAGGGACTAGCTAAACTCGATGAGCAGTTCTTC.

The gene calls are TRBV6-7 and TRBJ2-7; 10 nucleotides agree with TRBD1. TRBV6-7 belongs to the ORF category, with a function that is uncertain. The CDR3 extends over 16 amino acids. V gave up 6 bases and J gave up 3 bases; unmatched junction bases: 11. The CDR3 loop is CASRTETGGISYEQYF. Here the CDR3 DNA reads TGTGCCAGCAGAACTGAGACAGGGGGCATAAGCTACGAGCAGTACTTC.

The CDR3 DNA sequence: TGTGCCAGCAGCTTACTTGGGGGTGACCCAGAGACCCAGTACTTC. This encodes CASSLLGGDPETQYF. This chain uses TRBV7-3 with TRBJ2-5, with D possibly called TRBD1 or TRBD2 (5 bases each). The V gene's germline CDR1 is SGHTA and CDR2 FQGTGA. V lost 2 bases, J lost 4 bases, and 14 bases lay in between. The CDR3 runs 15 residues.